The source of this T cell receptor (beta chain) is a study of OX40 agonist ivuxolimab in advanced cancers. Broader study findings: Determination of antigen specificity was not performed for the expanded peripheral T cells.

Data came from immunoSEQ multiplex PCR; TCRdb stores just in-frame clones and leaves some out. The profile shows more than 45,000 clones, around 89% of them singletons. Baseline, cycle 4 day 1, and cycle 7 day 1 were the blood sampling points. The CDR3 loop spans 15 amino acids. The germline CDR1 and CDR2 sequences are SGHTA and FQGTGA. To note about this clone: What it binds is not known. At one end the junction does not follow the germline gene, possibly because of a read error. The sample has other DNA sequences that encode this CDR3 too.

The source was CD4+ or CD8+ T cells sorted from blood, collected in a trial of the OX40 agonist ivuxolimab. The receptor's source is an adult with an advanced solid tumor such as melanoma, head and neck, liver or kidney cancer. This rearrangement joins TRBV7-3 to TRBJ2-1, with D unclear. The CDR3 sequence: CASSSTEVGRHEQFF. The DNA for the CDR3 is TGTGCCAGCAGCTCGACTGAAGTTGGGCGGCATGAGCAATTCTTC.